This T cell receptor beta chain was captured in a study of chronic HIV infection and antiretroviral therapy. This clonotype turned up a few times. MiXCR was run by TCRdb on the 5' RACE reads, yielding one entry per CDR3 protein. The data show more than 40,000 distinct CDR3 sequences, with 19% seen just once and roughly 3% held by the top ten. The sample was peripheral blood. The clonotype originates from an adult who had HIV and had not received antiretroviral therapy, or was an uninfected healthy control (not recorded which).

CDR3 bases: TGCAGTGCTCCATCGGTCAGCTTCTCTGGGGCCAACGTCCTGACTTTC. It yields the protein CSAPSVSFSGANVLTF. The genes are TRBV20-1 and TRBJ2-6; D gene unclear. The V and J ends lost 5 bases and 0 bases respectively, with 14 bases between them. The CDR3 has 16 residues. CDR1 and CDR2 from the germline V gene are DFQATT and SNEGSKA (reference sequence).